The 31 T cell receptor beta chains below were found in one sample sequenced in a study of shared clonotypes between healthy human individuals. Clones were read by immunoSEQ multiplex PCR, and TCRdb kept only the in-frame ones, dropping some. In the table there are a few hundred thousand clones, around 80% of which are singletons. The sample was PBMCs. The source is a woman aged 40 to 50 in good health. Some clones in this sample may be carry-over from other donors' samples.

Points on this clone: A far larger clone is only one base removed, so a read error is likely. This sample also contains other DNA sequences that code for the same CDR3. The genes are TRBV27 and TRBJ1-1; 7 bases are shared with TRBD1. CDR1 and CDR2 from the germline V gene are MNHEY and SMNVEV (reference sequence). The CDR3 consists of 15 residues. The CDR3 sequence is CASSLTGTAYTEAFF. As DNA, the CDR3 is TGTGCCAGCAGTTTAACCGGGACAGCATACACCGAAGCTTTCTTT.

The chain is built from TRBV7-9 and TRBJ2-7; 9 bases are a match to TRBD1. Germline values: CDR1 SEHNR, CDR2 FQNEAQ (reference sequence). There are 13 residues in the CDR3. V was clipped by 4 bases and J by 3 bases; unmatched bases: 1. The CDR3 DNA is TGTGCCAGCAGCTCGACAGGGGGCTACGAGCAGTACTTC. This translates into CASSSTGGYEQYF.

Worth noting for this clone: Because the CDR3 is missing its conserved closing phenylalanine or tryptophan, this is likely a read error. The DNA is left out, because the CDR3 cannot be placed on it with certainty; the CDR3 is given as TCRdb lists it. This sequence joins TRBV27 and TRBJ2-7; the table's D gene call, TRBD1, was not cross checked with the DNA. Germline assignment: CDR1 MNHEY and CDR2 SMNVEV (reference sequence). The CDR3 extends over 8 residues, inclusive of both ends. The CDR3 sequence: CASSWQGS.

The CDR3 is CASSSQGAPNTGELFF. CDR3 DNA sequence: TGTGCCAGCAGTTCACAGGGGGCGCCGAACACCGGGGAGCTGTTTTTT. The chain joins TRBV28 to TRBJ2-2; 9 positions match TRBD1. The CDR3 covers 16 residues. Trimming removed 4 bases from V and 0 bases from J; junction bases left unmatched: 3. Germline CDR1 is MDHEN and CDR2 is SYDVKM.

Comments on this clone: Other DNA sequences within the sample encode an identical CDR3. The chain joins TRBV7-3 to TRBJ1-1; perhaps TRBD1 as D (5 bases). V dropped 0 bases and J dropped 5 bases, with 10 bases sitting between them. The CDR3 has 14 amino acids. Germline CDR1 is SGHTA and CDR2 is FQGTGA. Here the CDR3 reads CASSLTPGGTEAFF. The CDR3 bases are TGTGCCAGCAGCTTAACGCCTGGGGGTACTGAAGCTTTCTTT. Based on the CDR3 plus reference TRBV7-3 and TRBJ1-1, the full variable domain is GAGVSQTPSNKVTEKGKYVELRCDPISGHTALYWYRQSLGQGPEFLIYFQGTGAADDSGLPNDRFFAVRPEGSVSTLKIQRTERGDSAVYLCASSLTPGGTEAFFGQGTRLTVV.

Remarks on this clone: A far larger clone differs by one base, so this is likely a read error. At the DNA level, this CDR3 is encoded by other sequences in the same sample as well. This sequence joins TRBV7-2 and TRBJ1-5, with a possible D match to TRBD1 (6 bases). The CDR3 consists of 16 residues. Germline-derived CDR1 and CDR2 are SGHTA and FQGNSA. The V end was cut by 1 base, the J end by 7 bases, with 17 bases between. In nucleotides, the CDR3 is TGTGCCAGCAGCTTAGTCTTAGGGGGGAATAACCAGCCCCAGCATTTT. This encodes CASSLVLGGNNQPQHF.

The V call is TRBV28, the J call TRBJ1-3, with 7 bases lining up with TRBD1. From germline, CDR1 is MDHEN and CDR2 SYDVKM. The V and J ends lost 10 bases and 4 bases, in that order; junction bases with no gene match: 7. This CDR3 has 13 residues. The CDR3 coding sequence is TGTGCCACCGCGACAGGGTACGGAAACACCATATATTTT. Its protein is CATATGYGNTIYF.

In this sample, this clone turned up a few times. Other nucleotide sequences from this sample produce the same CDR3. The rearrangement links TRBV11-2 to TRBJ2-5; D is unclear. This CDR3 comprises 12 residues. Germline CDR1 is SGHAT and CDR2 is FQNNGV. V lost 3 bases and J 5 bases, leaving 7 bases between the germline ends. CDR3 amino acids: CASSLNRETQYF. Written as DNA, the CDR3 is TGTGCCAGCAGCTTGAACCGGGAGACCCAGTACTTC. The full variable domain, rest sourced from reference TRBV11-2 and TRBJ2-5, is EAGVAQSPRYKIIEKRQSVAFWCNPISGHATLYWYQQILGQGPKLLIQFQNNGVVDDSQLPKDRFSAERLKGVDSTLKIQPAKLEDSAVYLCASSLNRETQYFGPGTRLLVL.

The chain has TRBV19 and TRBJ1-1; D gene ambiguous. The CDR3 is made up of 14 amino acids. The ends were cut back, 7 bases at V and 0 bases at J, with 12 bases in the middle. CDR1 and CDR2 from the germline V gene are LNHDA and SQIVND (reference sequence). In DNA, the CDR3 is TGTGCCAGTACGTCTGGCGGGCTGAACACTGAAGCTTTCTTT. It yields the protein CASTSGGLNTEAFF. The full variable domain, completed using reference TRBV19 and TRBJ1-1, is DGGITQSPKYLFRKEGQNVTLSCEQNLNHDAMYWYRQDPGQGLRLIYYSQIVNDFQKGDIAEGYSVSREKKESFPLTVTSAQKNPTAFYLCASTSGGLNTEAFFGQGTRLTVV.

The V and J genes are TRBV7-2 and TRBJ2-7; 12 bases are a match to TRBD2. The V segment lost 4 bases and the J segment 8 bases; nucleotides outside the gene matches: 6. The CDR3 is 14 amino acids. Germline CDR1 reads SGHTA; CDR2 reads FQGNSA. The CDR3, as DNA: TGTGCCAGCAGCTCGCTAGCGGGAGGGCTGAAGCAGTACTTC. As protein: CASSSLAGGLKQYF.

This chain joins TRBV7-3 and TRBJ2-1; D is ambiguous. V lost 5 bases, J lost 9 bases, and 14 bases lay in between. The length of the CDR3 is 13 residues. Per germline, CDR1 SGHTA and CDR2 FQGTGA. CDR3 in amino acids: CASSESGLGEQFF. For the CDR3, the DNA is TGTGCCAGCAGCGAGAGTGGGTTGGGTGAGCAGTTCTTC.

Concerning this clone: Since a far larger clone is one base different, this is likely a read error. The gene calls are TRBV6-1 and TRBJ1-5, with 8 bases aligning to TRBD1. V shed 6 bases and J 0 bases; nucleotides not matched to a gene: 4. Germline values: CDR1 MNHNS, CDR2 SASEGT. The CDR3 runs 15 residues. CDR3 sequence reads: CASRETGDSNQPQHF. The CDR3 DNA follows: TGTGCCAGCAGGGAGACAGGGGATAGCAATCAGCCCCAGCATTTT.

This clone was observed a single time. The CDR3 DNA reads TGCGCCAGCACGCTGGGGACCCTCGGGGAGCTGTTTTTT. This codes for CASTLGTLGELFF. The rearrangement links TRBV5-1 to TRBJ2-2; D tentatively reads TRBD1 or TRBD2 (5 bases each). The ends were cut back, 6 bases at V and 7 bases at J, with 13 bases in the middle. This CDR3 spans 13 amino acids. Germline CDR1 and CDR2: SGHRS and YFSETQ.

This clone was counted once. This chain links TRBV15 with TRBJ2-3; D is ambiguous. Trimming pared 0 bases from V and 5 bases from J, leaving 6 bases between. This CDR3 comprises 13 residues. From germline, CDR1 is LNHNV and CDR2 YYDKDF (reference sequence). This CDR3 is CATSRDPGDTQYF. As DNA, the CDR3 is TGTGCCACCAGCAGAGATCCAGGAGATACGCAGTATTTT.

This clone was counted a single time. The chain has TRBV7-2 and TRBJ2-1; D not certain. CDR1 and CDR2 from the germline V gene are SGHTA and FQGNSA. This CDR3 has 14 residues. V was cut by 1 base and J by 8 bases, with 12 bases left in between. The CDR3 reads CASSLVRVQDEQFF. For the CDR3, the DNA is TGTGCCAGCAGCTTAGTTAGGGTTCAGGATGAGCAGTTCTTC.

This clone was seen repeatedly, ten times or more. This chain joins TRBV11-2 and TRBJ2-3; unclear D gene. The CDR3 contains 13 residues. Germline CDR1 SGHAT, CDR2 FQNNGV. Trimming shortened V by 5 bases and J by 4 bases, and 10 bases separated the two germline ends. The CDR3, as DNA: TGTGCCAGCAGCAGAGCTTTAGCAGATACGCAGTATTTT. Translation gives CASSRALADTQYF.

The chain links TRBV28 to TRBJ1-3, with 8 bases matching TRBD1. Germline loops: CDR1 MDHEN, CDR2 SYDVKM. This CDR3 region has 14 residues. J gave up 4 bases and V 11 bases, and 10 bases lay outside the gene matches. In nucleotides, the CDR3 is TGTGCCCCCAAAGCGGGACAGGCCGGAAACACCATATATTTT. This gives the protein CAPKAGQAGNTIYF.

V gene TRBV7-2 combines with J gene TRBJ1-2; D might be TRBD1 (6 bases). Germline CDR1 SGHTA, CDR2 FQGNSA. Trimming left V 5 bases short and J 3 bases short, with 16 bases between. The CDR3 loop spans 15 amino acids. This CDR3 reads CASSPNVGAHYGYTF. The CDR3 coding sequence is TGTGCCAGCAGCCCAAACGTGGGGGCGCACTATGGCTACACCTTC.

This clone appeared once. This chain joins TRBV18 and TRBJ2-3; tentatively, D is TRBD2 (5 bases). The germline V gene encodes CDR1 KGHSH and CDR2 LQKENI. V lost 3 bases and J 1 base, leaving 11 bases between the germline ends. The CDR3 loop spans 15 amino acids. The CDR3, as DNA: TGTGCCAGCTCACCCATCGGGGTCGGCACAGATACGCAGTATTTT. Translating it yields CASSPIGVGTDTQYF.

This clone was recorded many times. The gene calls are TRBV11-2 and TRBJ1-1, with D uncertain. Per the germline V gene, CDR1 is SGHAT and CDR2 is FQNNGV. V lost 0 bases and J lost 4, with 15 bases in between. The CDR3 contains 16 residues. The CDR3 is CASSLEFKVARTEAFF. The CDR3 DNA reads TGTGCCAGCAGCTTAGAATTCAAGGTGGCGCGCACTGAAGCTTTCTTT.

The CDR3 sequence: CASGSGRGNNEQFF. The CDR3 nucleotides read TGTGCTAGTGGTTCAGGGAGAGGAAACAATGAGCAGTTCTTC. This chain links TRBV12-5 with TRBJ2-1; D tentatively reads TRBD1 or TRBD2 (5 bases each). The ends were cut back, 4 bases at V and 5 bases at J, with 12 bases in the middle. This CDR3 is 14 amino acids long. The germline CDR1 and CDR2 sequences are LGHNT and FRNRAP. Full variable domain (outside the CDR3, taken from reference TRBV12-5 and TRBJ2-1): DARVTQTPRHKVTEMGQEVTMRCQPILGHNTVFWYRQTMMQGLELLAYFRNRAPLDDSGMPKDRFSAEMPDATLATLKIQPSEPRDSAVYFCASGSGRGNNEQFFGPGTRLTVL.

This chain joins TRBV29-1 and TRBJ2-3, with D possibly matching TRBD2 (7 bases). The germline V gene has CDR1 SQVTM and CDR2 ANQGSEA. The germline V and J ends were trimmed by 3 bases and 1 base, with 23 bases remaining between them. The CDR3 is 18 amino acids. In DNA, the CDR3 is TGCAGCGTTGAGGTCTTAGGAATTGGCGGGGGCGGCACAGATACGCAGTATTTT. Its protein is CSVEVLGIGGGGTDTQYF.

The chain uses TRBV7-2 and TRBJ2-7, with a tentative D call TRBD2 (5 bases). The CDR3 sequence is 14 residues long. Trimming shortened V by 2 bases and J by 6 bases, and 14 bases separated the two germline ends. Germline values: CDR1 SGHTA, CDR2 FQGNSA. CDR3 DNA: TGTGCCAGCAGCTTACCGGACGGGGTTGGCGAGCAGTACTTC. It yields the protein CASSLPDGVGEQYF. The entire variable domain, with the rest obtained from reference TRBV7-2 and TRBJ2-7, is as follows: GAGVSQSPSNKVTEKGKDVELRCDPISGHTALYWYRQSLGQGLEFLIYFQGNSAPDKSGLPSDRFSAERTGGSVSTLTIQRTQQEDSAVYLCASSLPDGVGEQYFGPGTRLTVT.

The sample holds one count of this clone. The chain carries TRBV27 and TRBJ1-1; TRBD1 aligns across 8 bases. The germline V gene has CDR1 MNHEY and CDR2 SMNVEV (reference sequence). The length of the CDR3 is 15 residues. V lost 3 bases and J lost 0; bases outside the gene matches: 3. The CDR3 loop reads CASSLTGVMNTEAFF. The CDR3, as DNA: TGTGCCAGCAGTTTGACAGGGGTGATGAACACTGAAGCTTTCTTT.

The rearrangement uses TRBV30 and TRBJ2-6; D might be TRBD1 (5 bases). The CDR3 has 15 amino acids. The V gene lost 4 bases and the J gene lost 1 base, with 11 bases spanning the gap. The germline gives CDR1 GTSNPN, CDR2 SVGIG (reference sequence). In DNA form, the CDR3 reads TGTGCCTGGACCATCAGGGATTCTGGGGCCAACGTCCTGACTTTC. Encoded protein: CAWTIRDSGANVLTF.

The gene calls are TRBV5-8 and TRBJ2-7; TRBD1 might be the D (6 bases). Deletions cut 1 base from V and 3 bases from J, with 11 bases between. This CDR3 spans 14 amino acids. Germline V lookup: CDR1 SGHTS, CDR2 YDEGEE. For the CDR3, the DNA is TGTGCCAGCAGCTTGACAGGGAACCTCTACGAGCAGTACTTC. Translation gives CASSLTGNLYEQYF.

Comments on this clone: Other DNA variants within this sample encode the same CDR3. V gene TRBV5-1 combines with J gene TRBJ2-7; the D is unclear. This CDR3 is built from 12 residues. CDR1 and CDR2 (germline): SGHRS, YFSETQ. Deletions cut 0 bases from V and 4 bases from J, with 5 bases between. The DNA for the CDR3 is TGCGCCAGCAGCTTGGACGGTTACGAGCAGTACTTC. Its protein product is CASSLDGYEQYF.

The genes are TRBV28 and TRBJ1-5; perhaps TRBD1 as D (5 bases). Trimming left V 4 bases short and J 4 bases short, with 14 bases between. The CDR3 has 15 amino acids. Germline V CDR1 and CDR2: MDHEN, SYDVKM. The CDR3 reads CASSWGGYGNQPQHF. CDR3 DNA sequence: TGTGCCAGCAGTTGGGGGGGGTATGGGAATCAGCCCCAGCATTTT.

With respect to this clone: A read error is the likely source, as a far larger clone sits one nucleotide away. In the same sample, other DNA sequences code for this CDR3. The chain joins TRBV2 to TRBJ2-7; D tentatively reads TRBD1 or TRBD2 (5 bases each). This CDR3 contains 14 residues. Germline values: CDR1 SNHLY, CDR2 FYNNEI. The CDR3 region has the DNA TGTGCAAGCAAGTCCCGGGACGCCTCGGCCGAGCAGTACTTC. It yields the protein CASKSRDASAEQYF.

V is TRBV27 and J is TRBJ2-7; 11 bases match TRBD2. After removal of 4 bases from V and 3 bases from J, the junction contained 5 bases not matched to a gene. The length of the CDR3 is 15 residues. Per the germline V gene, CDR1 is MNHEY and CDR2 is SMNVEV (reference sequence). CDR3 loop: CASSSRTSGRYEQYF. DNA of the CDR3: TGTGCCAGCAGTTCCAGGACTAGCGGGCGCTACGAGCAGTACTTC.

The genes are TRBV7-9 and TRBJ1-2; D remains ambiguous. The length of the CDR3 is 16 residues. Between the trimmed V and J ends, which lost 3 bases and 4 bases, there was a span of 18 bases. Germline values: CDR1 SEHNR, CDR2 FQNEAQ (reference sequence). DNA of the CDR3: TGTGCCAGCAGCTTGGGAGGGTTACAAGGACTCTATGGCTACACCTTC. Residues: CASSLGGLQGLYGYTF.